Below are 7 T cell receptor beta chains sequenced from a single sample in a study of blood T cell repertoires in COVID-19. The assay was immunoSEQ multiplex PCR, and TCRdb's table has in-frame clones only and misses some. The sample includes under 200,000 clones, roughly 80% of them seen just once. The specimen was peripheral blood. Receptors originate from a man aged 55 to 70 with acute or convalescent COVID-19.

The rearrangement uses TRBV19 and TRBJ1-1, with D perhaps matching TRBD1 (6 bases). The CDR3 has 19 residues. The germline gives CDR1 LNHDA, CDR2 SQIVND (reference sequence). Deletions cut 3 bases from V and 0 bases from J, with 23 bases between. In DNA form, the CDR3 reads TGTGCCAGTAGTATCGGTGGGGGCAAACGCTACCTAATGAACACTGAAGCTTTCTTT. Amino acid sequence: CASSIGGGKRYLMNTEAFF. The full variable domain, completed using reference TRBV19 and TRBJ1-1, is DGGITQSPKYLFRKEGQNVTLSCEQNLNHDAMYWYRQDPGQGLRLIYYSQIVNDFQKGDIAEGYSVSREKKESFPLTVTSAQKNPTAFYLCASSIGGGKRYLMNTEAFFGQGTRLTVV.

This chain uses TRBV20-1 with TRBJ2-1; D uncertain. This CDR3 region has 11 residues. Germline V gives CDR1 DFQATT, CDR2 SNEGSKA (reference sequence). V lost 6 bases and J 7 bases, leaving 10 bases between the germline ends. In DNA, the CDR3 is TGCAGTGCGCGACTTACTAATGAGCAGTTCTTC. It encodes CSARLTNEQFF.

The chain joins TRBV7-3 to TRBJ2-1; a possible D gene is TRBD2 (6 bases). The germline gives CDR1 SGHTA, CDR2 FQGTGA. The CDR3 totals 14 residues. Trimming shortened V by 0 bases and J by 10 bases, and 13 bases separated the two germline ends. CDR3 loop: CASSLTGGASEQFF. CDR3 bases: TGTGCCAGCAGCTTAACGGGCGGGGCCTCCGAGCAGTTCTTC.

This chain uses TRBV10-3 with TRBJ2-3, with D unclear. Germline V gives CDR1 ENHRY, CDR2 SYGVKD. V shed 0 bases and J shed 0 bases, with 13 bases lying between them. This CDR3 is 17 amino acids long. This chain's CDR3 is CAISESRRSSSTDTQYF. In DNA form, the CDR3 reads TGTGCCATCAGTGAGTCTCGGCGGTCGTCTAGCACAGATACGCAGTATTTT.

J is TRBJ2-7 and V is TRBV29-1; 10 bases agree with TRBD1. After removal of 4 bases from V and 5 bases from J, the junction contained 2 bases not matched to a gene. The CDR3 extends over 12 amino acids. Germline V lookup: CDR1 SQVTM, CDR2 ANQGSEA. CDR3 sequence reads: CSVGTGGDEQYF. In nucleotides, the CDR3 is TGCAGCGTTGGGACAGGGGGGGACGAGCAGTACTTC.

The DNA of the CDR3 is TGTGCCACCCAGACTAGCCCAAGCCCCCAGCACGAGCAGTACTTC. Protein product: CATQTSPSPQHEQYF. The chain uses TRBV19 and TRBJ2-7, with 7 bases fitting TRBD2. The CDR3 contains 15 residues. CDR1 and CDR2 from the germline V gene are LNHDA and SQIVND (reference sequence). Unmatched junction bases numbered 17, after V lost 10 bases and J lost 5 bases. The full variable domain, rest sourced from reference TRBV19 and TRBJ2-7, is DGGITQSPKYLFRKEGQNVTLSCEQNLNHDAMYWYRQDPGQGLRLIYYSQIVNDFQKGDIAEGYSVSREKKESFPLTVTSAQKNPTAFYLCATQTSPSPQHEQYFGPGTRLTVT.

This clone was detected many times. The chain employs TRBV2 and TRBJ2-2; D gene unclear. Germline-derived CDR1 and CDR2 are SNHLY and FYNNEI. The CDR3 runs 14 residues. The V gene lost 8 bases and the J gene lost 0 bases, with 10 bases spanning the gap. The CDR3: CASQRSTNTGELFF. CDR3 nucleotide sequence: TGTGCCAGCCAGCGATCGACGAACACCGGGGAGCTGTTTTTT.